This T cell receptor (beta chain) was observed in a study of T cell responses to AZD1222 COVID-19 vaccine (dated by TCRdb to 2020 to 2023). Turning to the overall study: AZD1222 recipients whose second dose came at about 4 weeks and those whose second dose came at about 12 weeks were combined into one group, since spike-specific TCR depth and breadth did not differ between the two schedules. Trial participants were enrolled by age into 18-55, 56-69 and 70-plus year subgroups, with around 140, 26 and 57 TCR-sequenced participants respectively. TCR sequencing was performed for 230 to 250 trial participants, of whom some 200 were given two doses of AZD1222 and roughly 25 were given two doses of MenACWY control vaccine.

Read against the paper, the sample's time point label means: baseline before first vaccination. Vaccinee samples were obtained from the UK trials COV001 and COV002, which included a single-blind randomized controlled phase 2/3 trial of AZD1222 (ChAdOx1 nCoV-19) in healthy adults. Trial participant PBMC samples were collected at day 0 and day 28 after the second dose for TCRbeta chain sequencing. Concerning this clone: Which antigen it targets is not known. No clone much larger than this one lies a single base away; base qualities are absent.

The CDR3 regions of human TCRbeta chains were analyzed by immunosequencing. The authors' analysis ran thus. TCRs in the repertoires were matched against a reference library of SARS-CoV-2-specific TCRs that had been generated with the MIRA antigen-specificity platform. Breadth was defined as the fraction of unique TCRs that were SARS-CoV-2-associated, and depth was defined as the fraction of total T cells that were SARS-CoV-2-associated. Using the MIRA data, each spike-specific TCR was mapped to the spike region that the TCR reacts to and placed in a CD4 or CD8 class. Log10-transformed breadth and depth values were compared by one-way ANOVA with Sidak's multiple comparisons tests. Sourced from immuneACCESS, this table was stored by TCRdb with only in-frame sequences that have V and J called. A share of the clones is absent; for the studies checked, an unresolved V gene accounts for under half, and the remainder has no known explanation. V and J calls and clone size come straight from that table; D and trimming were deduced from the DNA. This sample holds 90,000 to 140,000 clones; 82% were observed only once. The top ten hold around 5.1% of the sample.

Via the germline V gene, CDR1 is SGDLS and CDR2 YYNGEE. CDR3 length: 16 amino acids, cysteine to phenylalanine. The kept DNA is CDR3 alone, 48 bases in frame from the first base. Unmatched junction bases come to 9, with V trimmed by 0 bases and J by 7 bases. Study-wide conclusions, independent of this receptor: Vaccine-associated CD4 TCRs spanned the whole spike protein, with dominant responses in regions 160-218 and 743-854. No day 14 peak-response samples were available, so repertoires were characterized only after the peak T cell response. The 56-69-year group was small, and its depth increase did not reach significance, likely because of low power. Only six AZD1222 recipients were SARS-CoV-2 seropositive at baseline, limiting conclusions about previously exposed vaccinees. Participants were mostly white British, with more females than males. The authors suggested clonal diversity may have been underestimated. A significant rise in spike-specific TCR breadth and depth was observed after two AZD1222 doses relative to day 0 and relative to MenACWY recipients. Reportedly, almost half of the unique spike-specific TCRs recognized epitopes lying outside the regions that are mutated in the B.1.351 and B.1.1.7 variants.

This TCR came from an adult in good health. The rearrangement joined TRBV9 to TRBJ1-2; the junction holds 10 bases that match TRBD1. The sample here was peripheral blood, taken on day 0 of AZD1222 vaccination. Here is the DNA: TGTGCCAGCAGCGTAGGTAGCAGACAGGGGGCAGGTGGCTACACCTTC. Translated, it reads CASSVGSRQGAGGYTF.